This T cell receptor (beta chain) was retrieved from a study of human T cells and chemical hapten exposure. Stated time point: patch test 2, 6 weeks after DPC sensitization. Treatment of the sample: therapeutic diphenylcyclopropenone sensitization with weekly scalp DPC. This clonotype came up many times. For the library, individual cDNA molecules each received unique molecular identifiers. TCRdb recomputed calls from the RACE reads with MiXCR, one row per CDR3 protein. The sample carries roughly 40,000 distinct CDR3 sequences, approximately 9% recorded once. This sample comprised whole blood, obtained in connection with sensitization to the hapten diphenylcyclopropenone (DPC). The TCR sequence derives from a woman aged 40 to 50 with alopecia areata. Some clones in this sample may be carry-over from other donors' samples.

For the CDR3, the DNA is TGTGCCAGCAGTTACTCGAGCCTCAAAATCTACGAGCAGTACTTC. Translation: CASSYSSLKIYEQYF. The V call is TRBV6-5, the J call TRBJ2-7; D is uncertain. The V gene lost 0 bases and the J gene lost 3 bases, with 12 bases spanning the gap. The length of the CDR3 is 15 residues. The germline V gene encodes CDR1 MNHEY and CDR2 SVGAGI.